This T cell receptor beta chain was retrieved from a study of blood T cell repertoires in COVID-19. At the level of the study: PBMCs, B-cell-depleted T cells, or T cells provided the cDNA or gDNA that made up the material.

This CDR3 contains 11 residues. With 0 bases removed from V and 9 bases from J, the gap between germline ends came to 7 bases. Germline-derived CDR1 and CDR2 are DFQATT and SNEGSKA (reference sequence). Adults between roughly 18 and 100 years of age took part from fewer than 30 US areas. Method: immunoSEQ multiplex PCR; TCRdb's copy keeps in-frame clones and lacks some. The sample lists around 150,000 clones; around four fifths were seen once. The sequence came from a woman in her 50s with acute COVID-19. The chain carries TRBV20-1 and TRBJ2-3; no definite D call. The specimen sequenced was PBMCs or T cells enriched from blood (not recorded which). The CDR3 here is CSARDRRTQYF. The CDR3 DNA follows: TGCAGTGCTAGAGACCGGCGGACGCAGTATTTT.